These T cell receptor beta chains were read from a single sample in a study of blood T cells in healthy people across ages. MiXCR, applied by TCRdb to the 5' RACE reads, yields one record per CDR3 protein. This sample carries some 1.7 million distinct CDR3 sequences, 28% of them seen once, and the ten largest clones take about 8%. The material sequenced was blood. These receptors were taken from a young woman in good health. The CDR3 runs from the conserved cysteine through the conserved F or W. Fields, in order: V gene, J gene, D gene, clone size, CDR3 protein, CDR3 DNA. A D gene is named only where the DNA matches it firmly. Size is stated for part of the rows, as once, few or many counts, or as a class when the clone is expanded.

TRBV7-2	TRBJ1-5	NA	NA	CASSEGRGIASNQPQHF	TGTGCCAGCAGCGAGGGCAGGGGAATTGCTAGCAATCAGCCCCAGCATTTT
TRBV7-2	TRBJ2-5	NA	NA	CASSSQPGRETQYF	TGTGCCAGCAGCTCCCAACCGGGGCGGGAGACCCAGTACTTC
TRBV10-3	TRBJ2-7	NA	few	CAISLDSPYEQYF	TGTGCCATCAGCCTGGACAGCCCCTACGAGCAGTACTTC
TRBV20-1	TRBJ1-5	NA	NA	CSATGSDQPQHF	TGCAGTGCTACAGGATCGGATCAGCCCCAGCATTTT
TRBV12-3/TRBV12-4	TRBJ2-7	NA	few	CASSFSDNEQYF	TGTGCCAGCAGTTTTTCGGACAACGAGCAGTACTTC
TRBV7-2	TRBJ2-5	NA	many	CASSTRDSQETQYF	TGTGCCAGCAGCACGCGGGACAGTCAAGAGACCCAGTACTTC
TRBV18	TRBJ2-7	TRBD1	NA	CASSPDFLGQGAYEQYF	TGTGCCAGCTCGCCGGATTTCTTGGGACAGGGAGCCTACGAGCAGTACTTC
TRBV7-8	TRBJ2-3	TRBD2	NA	CASSLGTSRWRDTQYF	TGTGCCAGCAGCCTAGGGACTAGCCGGTGGAGAGATACGCAGTATTTT
TRBV11-2	TRBJ2-7	NA	few	CASRPGAGYYEQYF	TGTGCCAGCAGGCCGGGGGCCGGGTATTACGAGCAGTACTTC
TRBV20-1	TRBJ1-1	TRBD1	NA	CSATAADREMNTEAFF	TGCAGTGCAACGGCCGCTGACAGGGAAATGAACACTGAAGCTTTCTTT
TRBV30	TRBJ2-7	NA	many	CAWSVQGWGQYF	TGTGCCTGGAGTGTACAGGGATGGGGACAGTACTTC
TRBV20-1	TRBJ1-2	NA	NA	CNARGSGGLGGYTF	TGCAATGCTAGAGGTTCGGGAGGCCTAGGTGGCTACACCTTC
TRBV10-3	TRBJ2-1	NA	few	CAVSDEGNEQFF	TGTGCCGTCAGTGATGAGGGCAATGAGCAGTTCTTC
TRBV4-1	TRBJ2-3	NA	NA	CASSHPRDGSTDTQYF	TGCGCCAGCAGCCACCCAAGGGACGGCAGCACAGATACGCAGTATTTT
TRBV7-6	TRBJ2-1	NA	NA	CAGPGQFF	TGTGCCGGCCCTGGGCAGTTCTTC
TRBV12-3/TRBV12-4	TRBJ1-1	TRBD1	NA	CASSAGQALEAFF	TGTGCCAGCAGTGCGGGACAGGCTCTCGAAGCTTTCTTT
TRBV7-9	TRBJ2-1	NA	few	CASSPRTFGNNEQFF	TGTGCCAGCAGCCCACGAACGTTCGGGAACAATGAGCAGTTCTTC
TRBV7-9	TRBJ2-2	TRBD2	few	CASSYGLAGRNTGELFF	TGTGCCAGCAGCTACGGACTAGCGGGCAGGAACACCGGGGAGCTGTTTTTT
TRBV2	TRBJ2-5	NA	many	CASSGLVVETQYF	TGTGCCAGCAGTGGACTAGTGGTCGAGACCCAGTACTTC
TRBV7-8	TRBJ2-5	NA	NA	CASSFRVVGETQYF	TGTGCCAGCAGCTTCAGGGTTGTCGGAGAGACCCAGTACTTC
TRBV5-1	TRBJ2-4	NA	few	CASSVDGAENIQYF	TGCGCCAGCAGCGTGGACGGAGCCGAAAACATTCAGTACTTC
TRBV28	TRBJ2-1	TRBD2	few	CASRRSSGTVYEQFF	TGTGCCAGCAGACGCTCTAGCGGGACAGTATATGAGCAGTTCTTC
TRBV19	TRBJ2-6	TRBD1	many	CASSIRQGVIGANVLTF	TGTGCCAGTAGTATCAGACAGGGGGTTATTGGGGCCAACGTCCTGACTTTC
TRBV20-1	TRBJ1-2	NA	NA	CSAQEEPYGYTF	TGCAGTGCCCAGGAGGAGCCATATGGCTACACCTTC
TRBV12-3/TRBV12-4	TRBJ2-7	TRBD2	many	CASSNSGALYEQYF	TGTGCCAGCAGTAATAGCGGGGCCCTCTACGAGCAGTACTTC